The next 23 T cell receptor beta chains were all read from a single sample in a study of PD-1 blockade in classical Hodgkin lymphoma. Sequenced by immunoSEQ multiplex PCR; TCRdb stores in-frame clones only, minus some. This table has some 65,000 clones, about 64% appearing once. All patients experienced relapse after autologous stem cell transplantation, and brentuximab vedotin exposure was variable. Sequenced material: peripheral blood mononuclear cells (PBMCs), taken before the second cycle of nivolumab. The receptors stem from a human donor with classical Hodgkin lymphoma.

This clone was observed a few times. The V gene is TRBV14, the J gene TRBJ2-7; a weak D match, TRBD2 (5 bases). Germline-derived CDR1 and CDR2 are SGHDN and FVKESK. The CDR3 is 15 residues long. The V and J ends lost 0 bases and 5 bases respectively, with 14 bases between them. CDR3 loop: CASSQDLAPADEQYF. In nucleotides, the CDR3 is TGTGCCAGCAGCCAAGATCTGGCCCCAGCGGACGAGCAGTACTTC.

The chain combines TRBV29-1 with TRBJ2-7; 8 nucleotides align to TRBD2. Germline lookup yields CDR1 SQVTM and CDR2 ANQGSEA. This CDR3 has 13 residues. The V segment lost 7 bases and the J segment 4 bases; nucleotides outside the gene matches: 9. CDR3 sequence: CSAEIAGTYEQYF. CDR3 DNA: TGCAGCGCCGAAATAGCGGGGACTTACGAGCAGTACTTC.

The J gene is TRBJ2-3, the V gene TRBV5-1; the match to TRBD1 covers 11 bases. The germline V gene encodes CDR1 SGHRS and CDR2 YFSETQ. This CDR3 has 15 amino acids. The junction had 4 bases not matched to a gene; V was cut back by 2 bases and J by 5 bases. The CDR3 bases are TGCGCCAGCAGCTTAGGGACAGGGGGAGTAGATACGCAGTATTTT. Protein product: CASSLGTGGVDTQYF.

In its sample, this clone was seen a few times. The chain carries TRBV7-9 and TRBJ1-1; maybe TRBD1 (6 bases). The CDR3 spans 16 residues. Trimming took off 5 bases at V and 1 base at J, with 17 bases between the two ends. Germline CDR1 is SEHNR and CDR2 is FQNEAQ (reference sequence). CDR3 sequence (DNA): TGTGCCAGCAGCCCCCTGATCTGGGGGGCGAACACTGAAGCTTTCTTT. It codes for CASSPLIWGANTEAFF.

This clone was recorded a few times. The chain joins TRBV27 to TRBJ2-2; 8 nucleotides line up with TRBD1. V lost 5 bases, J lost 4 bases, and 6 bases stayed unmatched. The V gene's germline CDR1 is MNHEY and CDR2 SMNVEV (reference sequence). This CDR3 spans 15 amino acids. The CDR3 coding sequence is TGTGCCAGCAGTCCTGACAGGGGATCCACCGGGGAGCTGTTTTTT. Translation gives CASSPDRGSTGELFF.

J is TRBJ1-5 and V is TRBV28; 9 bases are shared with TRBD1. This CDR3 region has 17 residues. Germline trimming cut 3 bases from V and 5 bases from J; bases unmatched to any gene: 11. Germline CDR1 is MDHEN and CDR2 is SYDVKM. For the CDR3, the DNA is TGTGCCAGCAGTTTTCCCCGGACAGGGGAACCGTATCAGCCCCAGCATTTT. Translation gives CASSFPRTGEPYQPQHF.

CDR3 region: CASREQGEVDYGYTF. As DNA, the CDR3 is TGCGCCAGCAGGGAGCAGGGTGAAGTCGACTATGGCTACACCTTC. The chain uses TRBV5-1 and TRBJ1-2; possible D gene TRBD1, 5 bases. V lost 5 bases and J 3 bases, leaving 17 bases between the germline ends. The CDR3 is 15 amino acids. Looked up from germline, CDR1 is SGHRS and CDR2 is YFSETQ.

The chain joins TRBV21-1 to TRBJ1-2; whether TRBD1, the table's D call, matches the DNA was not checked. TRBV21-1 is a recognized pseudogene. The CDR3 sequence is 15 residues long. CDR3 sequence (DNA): TGTGCCAGCAGCAAAGCGCAAGGGGGCAGCTATGGCTACACCTTC. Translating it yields CASSKAQGGSYGYTF.

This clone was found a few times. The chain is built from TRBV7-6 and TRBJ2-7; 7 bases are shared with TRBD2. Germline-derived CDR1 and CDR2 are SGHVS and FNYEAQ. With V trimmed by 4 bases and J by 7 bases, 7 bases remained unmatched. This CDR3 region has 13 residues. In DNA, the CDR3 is TGTGCCAGCAGCTCTATAGCGGGTAAGGAGCAGTACTTC. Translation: CASSSIAGKEQYF.

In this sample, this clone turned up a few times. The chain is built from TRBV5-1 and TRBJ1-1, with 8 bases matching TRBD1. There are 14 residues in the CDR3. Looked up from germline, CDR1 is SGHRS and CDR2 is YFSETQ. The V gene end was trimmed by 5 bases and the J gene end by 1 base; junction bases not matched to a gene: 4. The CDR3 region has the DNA TGCGCCAGCAGGGTACAGGGGGAGAACACTGAAGCTTTCTTT. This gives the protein CASRVQGENTEAFF.

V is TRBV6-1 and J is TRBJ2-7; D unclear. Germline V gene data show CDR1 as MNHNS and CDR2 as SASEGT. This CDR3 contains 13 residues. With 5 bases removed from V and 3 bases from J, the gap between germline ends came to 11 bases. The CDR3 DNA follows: TGTGCCAGCAGTTCGACCCACTTCTACGAGCAGTACTTC. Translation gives CASSSTHFYEQYF.

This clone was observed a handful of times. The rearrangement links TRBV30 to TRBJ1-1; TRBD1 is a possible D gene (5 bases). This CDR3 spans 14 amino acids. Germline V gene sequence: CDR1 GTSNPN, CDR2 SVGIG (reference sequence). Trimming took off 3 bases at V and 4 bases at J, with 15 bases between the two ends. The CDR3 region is CAWRHETASTEAFF. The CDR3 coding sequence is TGTGCCTGGAGACACGAGACAGCCAGCACTGAAGCTTTCTTT.

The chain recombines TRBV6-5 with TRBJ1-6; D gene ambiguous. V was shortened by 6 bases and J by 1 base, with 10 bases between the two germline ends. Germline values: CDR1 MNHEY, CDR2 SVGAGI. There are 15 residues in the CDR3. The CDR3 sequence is CASSHLTSYNSPLHF. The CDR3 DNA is TGTGCCAGCAGCCACCTGACATCCTATAATTCACCCCTCCACTTT.

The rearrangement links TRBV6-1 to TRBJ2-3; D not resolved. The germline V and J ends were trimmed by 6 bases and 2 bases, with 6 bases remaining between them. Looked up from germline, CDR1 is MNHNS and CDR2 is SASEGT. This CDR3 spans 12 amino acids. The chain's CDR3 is CASRIVTDTQYF. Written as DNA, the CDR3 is TGTGCCAGCAGAATAGTCACAGATACGCAGTATTTT.

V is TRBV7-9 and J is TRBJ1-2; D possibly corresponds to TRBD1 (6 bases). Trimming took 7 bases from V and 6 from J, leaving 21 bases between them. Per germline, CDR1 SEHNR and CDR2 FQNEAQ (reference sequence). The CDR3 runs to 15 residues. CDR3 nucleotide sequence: TGTGCCAGCATTCCCTGGGGGGCCGCGGGGCATGGCTACACCTTC. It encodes CASIPWGAAGHGYTF.

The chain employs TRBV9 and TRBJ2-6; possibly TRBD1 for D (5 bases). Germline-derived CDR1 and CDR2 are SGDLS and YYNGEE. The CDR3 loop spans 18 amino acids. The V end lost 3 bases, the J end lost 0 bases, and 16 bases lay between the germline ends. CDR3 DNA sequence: TGTGCCAGCAGCGCGGCCTCAGACAGCTACTCTGGGGCCAACGTCCTGACTTTC. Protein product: CASSAASDSYSGANVLTF.

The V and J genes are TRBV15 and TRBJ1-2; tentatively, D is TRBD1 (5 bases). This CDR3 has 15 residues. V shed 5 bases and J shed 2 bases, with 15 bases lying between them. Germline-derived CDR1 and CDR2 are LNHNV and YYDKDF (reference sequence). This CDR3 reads CATSGGVITNYGYTF. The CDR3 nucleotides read TGTGCCACCAGCGGGGGGGTTATCACCAACTATGGCTACACCTTC.

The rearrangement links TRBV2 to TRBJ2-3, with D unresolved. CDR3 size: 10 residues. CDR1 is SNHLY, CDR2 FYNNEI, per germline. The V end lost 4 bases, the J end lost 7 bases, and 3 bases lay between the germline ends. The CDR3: CASSAHTQYF. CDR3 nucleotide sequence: TGTGCCAGCAGTGCCCATACGCAGTATTTT. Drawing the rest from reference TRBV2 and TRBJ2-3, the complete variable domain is EPEVTQTPSHQVTQMGQEVILRCVPISNHLYFYWYRQILGQKVEFLVSFYNNEISEKSEIFDDQFSVERPDGSNFTLKIRSTKLEDSAMYFCASSAHTQYFGPGTRLTVL.

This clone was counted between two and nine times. The CDR3 nucleotides are TGTGCCAGCAGCCTTACTAGCGGGAGACCTTGGGAGCAGTTCTTC. Translation gives CASSLTSGRPWEQFF. The gene calls are TRBV5-6 and TRBJ2-1; TRBD2 aligns across 11 bases. This CDR3 is 15 amino acids long. Germline V gives CDR1 SGHDT, CDR2 YYEEEE. V was pared by 4 bases and J by 10 bases, with 10 bases of the junction left unmatched.

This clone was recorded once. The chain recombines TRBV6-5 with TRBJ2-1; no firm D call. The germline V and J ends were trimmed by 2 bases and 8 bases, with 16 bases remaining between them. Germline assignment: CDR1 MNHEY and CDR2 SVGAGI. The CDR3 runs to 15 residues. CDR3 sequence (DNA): TGTGCCAGCAGTTACCGGTTCCCCCCGACCGATGAGCAGTTCTTC. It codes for CASSYRFPPTDEQFF.

CDR3: CASSALGQVLTTNEKLFF. CDR3 sequence (DNA): TGTGCCAGCAGTGCGCTGGGACAGGTCCTCACAACTAATGAAAAACTGTTTTTT. The chain uses TRBV2 and TRBJ1-4; 8 nucleotides agree with TRBD1. V lost 4 bases, J lost 0 bases, and 10 bases stayed unmatched. Per the germline V gene, CDR1 is SNHLY and CDR2 is FYNNEI. This CDR3 contains 18 residues.

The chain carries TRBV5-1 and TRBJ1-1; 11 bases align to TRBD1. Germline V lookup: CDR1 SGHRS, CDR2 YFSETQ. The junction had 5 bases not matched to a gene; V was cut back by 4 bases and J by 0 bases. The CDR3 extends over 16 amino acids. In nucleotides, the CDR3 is TGCGCCAGCAGCGGAGGACAGGGGGCTATGAACACTGAAGCTTTCTTT. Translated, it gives CASSGGQGAMNTEAFF.

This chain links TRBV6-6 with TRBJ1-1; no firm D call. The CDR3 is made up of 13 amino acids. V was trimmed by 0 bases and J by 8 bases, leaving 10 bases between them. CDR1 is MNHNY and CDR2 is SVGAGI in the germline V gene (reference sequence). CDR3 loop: CASSYSLSHEAFF. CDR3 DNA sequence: TGTGCCAGCAGTTACTCGTTAAGTCACGAAGCTTTCTTT.